This TCR beta chain was observed in a study of T-cell memory formation after mild COVID-19. The wider study: The TCR clusters were mostly specific to one donor. Study-wide points: Clones that shrank (day 15 to 85) were balanced CD4/CD8, whereas later expanders leaned CD4+. Within pre-infection memory, some responding clones were found, suggesting cross-reactive memory joined.

In TCRdb, the 5' RACE reads were re-called with MiXCR into one record per CDR3 protein. This table has about 130,000 distinct CDR3 sequences, about 5.9% appearing once. This clonotype was recorded at least ten times. The antigen is not known. J was trimmed by 2 bases and V by 5 bases; bases with no gene match: 6. CDR1 is SNHLY and CDR2 is FYNNEI in the germline V gene. CDR3 length: 15 residues. This clonotype was sampled from an adult woman who had mild COVID-19 (a few samples of this study predate the infection). Cell type and time point are not known. Sequencing was done on a sample of PBMCs or a T cell subset sorted from them (not recorded which). The chain uses TRBV2 and TRBJ1-5, with 7 bases fitting TRBD1. The CDR3 bases are TGTGCCAGCAGTTCGACAGGGCCCCGCAATCAGCCCCAGCATTTT. Its translation is CASSSTGPRNQPQHF.